This T cell receptor beta chain was captured by sequencing in a study of cytomegalovirus exposure and HLA in healthy donors. Study context: Earlier, roughly 120 million unique TCR beta sequences were recovered from approximately 200 million T cells by an analysis. Study findings and constraints: In vitro data verified a few CMV-associated chains as specific for CMV antigens.

This clone appeared a few times. Its antigen is undetermined. The PCR ran on 60 Vbeta and 13 Jbeta primers. Some clones are missing from TCRdb's copy, which holds only in-frame ones; the method was immunoSEQ multiplex PCR. The sample gives roughly 190,000 clones, over 70% of which show up once; around 3.9% is in the top ten. The V gene's germline CDR1 is PRHDT and CDR2 FYEKMQ (reference sequence). The CDR3 covers 15 residues. V was shortened by 4 bases and J by 3 bases, with 13 bases between the two germline ends. Sequencing was performed on PBMCs. The genes are TRBV13 and TRBJ2-1; D not resolved. The TCR sequence derives from a man aged 50 or older in good health and CMV-seronegative. CDR3 loop: CASSSTPRNYNEQFF. CDR3 coding DNA: TGTGCCAGCAGCTCGACACCCCGAAACTACAATGAGCAGTTCTTC.